A single sample gave rise to the 4 T cell receptor beta chains below, sequenced in a study of cytomegalovirus exposure and HLA in healthy donors. The repertoire was sequenced with immunoSEQ multiplex PCR; TCRdb's copy has only in-frame clones and lacks some. The table records about 330,000 clones, 75% to 90% of them present only once. The material sequenced was PBMCs. The source of these receptors is a woman younger than 35 in good health and CMV-seronegative.

This rearrangement joins TRBV14 to TRBJ2-7; TRBD1 might be the D (6 bases). Germline values: CDR1 SGHDN, CDR2 FVKESK. The CDR3 runs 10 residues. CDR3 amino acids: CASSQSRQGV. The CDR3 DNA reads TGTGCCAGCAGCCAATCGAGGCAGGGGGTC.

The rearrangement uses TRBV30 and TRBJ2-1, with 10 bases lining up with TRBD2. The CDR3 loop spans 15 amino acids. Germline CDR1 is GTSNPN and CDR2 is SVGIG (reference sequence). V lost 1 base to trimming and J lost 8 bases; unmatched junction nucleotides: 8. The chain's CDR3 is CAWSAVSGRGHEQFF. In DNA form, the CDR3 reads TGTGCCTGGAGTGCAGTGAGCGGGAGGGGTCATGAGCAGTTCTTC.

The chain employs TRBV13 and TRBJ2-1, with TRBD2 matching 13 bases. Germline V lookup: CDR1 PRHDT, CDR2 FYEKMQ (reference sequence). Trimming took 4 bases from V and 10 from J; bases not matched to a gene: 10. This CDR3 region has 16 residues. CDR3 sequence (DNA): TGTGCCAGCAGCTCCCCTACTAGCGGGAGGGCCCGGGAGCAGTTCTTC. The encoded protein is CASSSPTSGRAREQFF.

The V and J genes are TRBV7-2 and TRBJ2-2; TRBD2 is a possible D gene (6 bases). There are 14 residues in the CDR3. V lost 6 bases, J lost 13 bases, and 21 bases lay in between. Germline V gene data show CDR1 as SGHTA and CDR2 as FQGNSA. In DNA, the CDR3 is TGTGCCAGCAGTGCGGGATTGGACCGGGGAGGGCTGTTTTTT. It yields the protein CASSAGLDRGGLFF.